The 25 T cell receptor beta chains in this list originate from one sample, sequenced in a study of shared clonotypes between healthy human individuals. Data came from immunoSEQ multiplex PCR; TCRdb stores just in-frame clones and leaves some out. This table holds 2 million to 2.5 million clones, 90% to 95% found once. Sequencing was performed on naive CD4+ T cells sorted from blood. As for subset: CD45RA+ positively selected. Every receptor here comes from a man aged 18 to 29 in good health.

As for this clone: The same CDR3 can be traced to other DNA sequences in this sample. V gene TRBV18 combines with J gene TRBJ2-3, with 8 bases lining up with TRBD2. J gave up 2 bases and V 3 bases, and 7 bases lay outside the gene matches. Germline V gene data show CDR1 as KGHSH and CDR2 as LQKENI. This CDR3 region has 16 residues. CDR3 nucleotide sequence: TGTGCCAGCTCACCTTTAGCGGGAACTTCCACAGATACGCAGTATTTT. This translates into CASSPLAGTSTDTQYF.

Concerning this clone: Other nucleotide sequences in the sample specify the same CDR3. The rearrangement links TRBV5-4 to TRBJ2-7, with D tentatively TRBD1 (6 bases). Per the germline V gene, CDR1 is SGHNT and CDR2 is YYREEE (reference sequence). Trimming removed 2 bases from V and 2 bases from J, with 8 bases in between. The CDR3 is 13 residues long. This CDR3 reads CASSLQGTYEQYF. Here the CDR3 DNA reads TGTGCCAGCAGCTTACAGGGTACCTACGAGCAGTACTTC.

This chain joins TRBV28 and TRBJ1-1, with 7 bases fitting TRBD1. This CDR3 is built from 13 residues. Germline V CDR1 and CDR2: MDHEN, SYDVKM. The ends lost 6 bases at V and 3 bases at J; junction bases unmatched: 4. This CDR3 reads CASSRTGYTEAFF. CDR3 DNA: TGTGCCAGCAGCAGGACAGGCTACACTGAAGCTTTCTTT.

V usage is TRBV5-1 and J usage is TRBJ2-7; TRBD1 agrees at 9 bases. Germline V gene sequence: CDR1 SGHRS, CDR2 YFSETQ. This CDR3 comprises 20 residues. The junction had 18 bases not matched to a gene; V was cut back by 2 bases and J by 0 bases. CDR3 nucleotide sequence: TGCGCCAGCAGCTTTAATCACCCCACGGGACAGGGACGAGTCTCCTACGAGCAGTACTTC. This translates into CASSFNHPTGQGRVSYEQYF.

The V call is TRBV11-2, the J call TRBJ2-3; D not resolved. V lost 5 bases to trimming and J lost 0 bases, with 15 bases between them. This CDR3 has 16 residues. Germline V CDR1 and CDR2: SGHAT, FQNNGV. The CDR3 region is CASSARIGASTDTQYF. CDR3 nucleotides: TGTGCCAGCAGCGCCCGTATAGGCGCAAGCACAGATACGCAGTATTTT.

The chain joins TRBV7-8 to TRBJ2-6, with D hard to call. The V gene lost 1 base and the J gene lost 1 base, with 14 bases spanning the gap. The CDR3 consists of 18 residues. CDR1 SGHVS and CDR2 FQNEAQ come from the germline V gene. CDR3 in amino acids: CASSLDLGSMSGANVLTF. DNA for the CDR3: TGTGCCAGCAGCTTAGATTTAGGGTCGATGTCTGGGGCCAACGTCCTGACTTTC.

This rearrangement joins TRBV15 to TRBJ1-1, with a weak D call TRBD1 (5 bases). The germline gives CDR1 LNHNV, CDR2 YYDKDF (reference sequence). This CDR3 is built from 13 residues. V gave up 6 bases and J gave up 2 bases, with 10 bases separating them. Written as DNA, the CDR3 is TGTGCCACCAGTATTGACAGAAACACTGAAGCTTTCTTT. Amino acids: CATSIDRNTEAFF.

This clone is a singleton in its sample. V gene TRBV5-1 combines with J gene TRBJ1-2, with D perhaps TRBD1 (5 bases). The CDR3 runs 16 residues. Trimming removed 1 base from V and 0 bases from J, with 13 bases in between. CDR1 and CDR2 (germline): SGHRS, YFSETQ. CDR3 sequence: CASSLSGTQPNYGYTF. CDR3 coding DNA: TGCGCCAGCAGCTTGAGCGGGACGCAACCTAACTATGGCTACACCTTC. Full variable domain (remainder filled in from reference TRBV5-1 and TRBJ1-2): KAGVTQTPRYLIKTRGQQVTLSCSPISGHRSVSWYQQTPGQGLQFLFEYFSETQRNKGNFPGRFSGRQFSNSRSEMNVSTLELGDSALYLCASSLSGTQPNYGYTFGSGTRLTVV.

The CDR3 DNA is TGTGCCAGCAGCCAGCGGGGGACTGAAGCTTTCTTT. Its protein product is CASSQRGTEAFF. This chain links TRBV28 with TRBJ1-1, with D possibly matching TRBD1 (5 bases). The V gene lost 6 bases and the J gene lost 5 bases, with 10 bases spanning the gap. The germline V gene has CDR1 MDHEN and CDR2 SYDVKM. The CDR3 covers 12 residues.

The CDR3 sequence is CASFDTSYEQYF. For the CDR3, the DNA is TGTGCCAGCTTCGATACCTCCTACGAGCAGTACTTC. The V call is TRBV28, the J call TRBJ2-7; D remains ambiguous. Per germline, CDR1 MDHEN and CDR2 SYDVKM. Trimming cost V 8 bases and J 0 bases, with 8 bases left between them. This CDR3 contains 12 residues.

The chain is built from TRBV2 and TRBJ2-7; 9 nucleotides line up with TRBD2. J lost 3 bases, V lost 7 bases, and 10 bases had no gene match. The CDR3 extends over 15 amino acids. CDR1 is SNHLY, CDR2 FYNNEI, per germline. CDR3 loop: CASKAGGPGVYEQYF. CDR3 nucleotides: TGTGCCAGCAAAGCGGGAGGCCCCGGAGTCTACGAGCAGTACTTC. Variable domain in full (rest from reference TRBV2 and TRBJ2-7): EPEVTQTPSHQVTQMGQEVILRCVPISNHLYFYWYRQILGQKVEFLVSFYNNEISEKSEIFDDQFSVERPDGSNFTLKIRSTKLEDSAMYFCASKAGGPGVYEQYFGPGTRLTVT.

The chain recombines TRBV7-2 with TRBJ2-1, with 10 bases identical to TRBD2. CDR1 and CDR2 (germline): SGHTA, FQGNSA. The V segment lost 2 bases and the J segment 2 bases; nucleotides outside the gene matches: 3. CDR3 length: 16 residues. This CDR3 reads CASSLSAGGPYNEQFF. Written as DNA, the CDR3 is TGTGCCAGCAGCTTATCAGCGGGAGGGCCCTACAATGAGCAGTTCTTC.

J is TRBJ1-1 and V is TRBV7-8; D is uncertain. Germline V gene sequence: CDR1 SGHVS, CDR2 FQNEAQ. The CDR3 runs to 15 residues. V was trimmed by 3 bases and J by 4 bases, leaving 15 bases between them. CDR3 sequence: CASSFSPQAVTEAFF. The DNA for the CDR3 is TGTGCCAGCAGCTTTAGTCCCCAGGCGGTCACTGAAGCTTTCTTT.

This rearrangement joins TRBV5-6 to TRBJ2-5; no firm D call. Trimming took off 1 base at V and 3 bases at J, with 10 bases between the two ends. CDR1 is SGHDT, CDR2 YYEEEE, per germline. This CDR3 spans 14 amino acids. CDR3 region: CASSLFVQKETQYF. In DNA, the CDR3 is TGTGCCAGCAGCTTGTTTGTACAGAAAGAGACCCAGTACTTC.

The V and J genes are TRBV19 and TRBJ1-6; maybe TRBD1 (5 bases). The germline V gene has CDR1 LNHDA and CDR2 SQIVND (reference sequence). Trimming stripped 5 bases from V and 5 bases from J, with 10 bases between. The CDR3 covers 14 residues. CDR3 nucleotide sequence: TGTGCCAGTAGTTCGGGACCGAATAATTCACCCCTCCACTTT. This codes for CASSSGPNNSPLHF.

Only one count was recorded for this clone. This same CDR3 is encoded by further DNA sequences in the sample. V is TRBV7-9 and J is TRBJ1-3; perhaps TRBD1 as D (6 bases). Trimming removed 5 bases from V and 0 bases from J, with 11 bases in between. The CDR3 is made up of 15 amino acids. The V gene's germline CDR1 is SEHNR and CDR2 FQNEAQ (reference sequence). In DNA form, the CDR3 reads TGTGCCAGCAGCCGGAGGGGGAGCTCTGGAAACACCATATATTTT. Encoded protein: CASSRRGSSGNTIYF.

About this clone: Mismatch with germline at one junction end may stem from a read error. This chain links TRBV6-6 with TRBJ2-7; 7 positions agree with TRBD1. Looked up from germline, CDR1 is MNHNY and CDR2 is SVGAGI (reference sequence). This CDR3 spans 12 amino acids. CDR3 nucleotides: TGTGCCAGCAGTTACCCACAGGGGATGGTGGACTTC. Translated, it gives CASSYPQGMVDF.

This sequence joins TRBV19 and TRBJ1-1; the D gene is possibly TRBD1 (5 bases). Germline-derived CDR1 and CDR2 are LNHDA and SQIVND (reference sequence). This CDR3 is built from 14 residues. Deletions cut 8 bases from V and 5 bases from J, with 18 bases between. The CDR3 reads CASGGWQGGTEAFF. In nucleotides, the CDR3 is TGTGCCAGTGGGGGTTGGCAGGGAGGTACTGAAGCTTTCTTT.

The chain employs TRBV5-6 and TRBJ1-5; D gene ambiguous. Germline CDR1 and CDR2: SGHDT and YYEEEE. With 4 bases removed from V and 3 bases from J, the gap between germline ends came to 17 bases. The CDR3 contains 16 residues. The CDR3 DNA is TGTGCCAGCAGCGCCCCCCGCGCGGCAGACAATCAGCCCCAGCATTTT. Its protein is CASSAPRAADNQPQHF.

Points on this clone: Other DNA sequences from this sample encode an identical CDR3 as well. The chain carries TRBV5-1 and TRBJ2-6; no definite D call. The CDR3 runs to 15 residues. Germline V gene sequence: CDR1 SGHRS, CDR2 YFSETQ. Trimming took off 1 base at V and 1 base at J, with 6 bases between the two ends. The CDR3 region is CASSLKSSGANVLTF. The CDR3 bases are TGCGCCAGCAGCTTGAAGAGTTCTGGGGCCAACGTCCTGACTTTC.

J is TRBJ2-7 and V is TRBV2, with TRBD2 identical over 7 bases. CDR1 and CDR2 from the germline V gene are SNHLY and FYNNEI. This CDR3 has 16 residues. V lost 6 bases to trimming and J lost 1 base; unmatched junction nucleotides: 12. CDR3 sequence: CASRALGPGRSYEQYF. In DNA, the CDR3 is TGTGCCAGCAGGGCCCTAGGGCCCGGGAGGTCCTACGAGCAGTACTTC.

On this clone itself: With a much larger clone just one base away, this may be a read error. The chain uses TRBV30 and TRBJ1-1, with TRBD1 matching 7 bases. V gave up 0 bases and J gave up 6 bases; unmatched junction bases: 7. Germline lookup yields CDR1 GTSNPN and CDR2 SVGIG (reference sequence). CDR3 length: 14 residues. Here the CDR3 reads CAWSVRQGNAEAFF. The CDR3 bases are TGTGCCTGGAGTGTCCGACAGGGAAACGCTGAAGCTTTCTTT.

The chain employs TRBV29-1 and TRBJ2-6; weak D call: TRBD1 (6 bases). Trimming removed 8 bases from V and 2 bases from J, with 19 bases in between. This CDR3 has 16 residues. The germline CDR1 and CDR2 sequences are SQVTM and ANQGSEA. CDR3: CSLVSGDIAGANVLTF. CDR3 in DNA: TGCAGCCTGGTTTCAGGGGATATAGCTGGGGCCAACGTCCTGACTTTC. The full variable domain, rest sourced from reference TRBV29-1 and TRBJ2-6, is SAVISQKPSRDICQRGTSLTIQCQVDSQVTMMFWYRQQPGQSLTLIATANQGSEATYESGFVIDKFPISRPNLTFSTLTVSNMSPEDSSIYLCSLVSGDIAGANVLTFGAGSRLTVL.

The chain links TRBV5-1 to TRBJ1-1, with D tentatively TRBD1 (6 bases). Trimming removed 8 bases at V and 1 base at J, with 15 bases between. CDR1 is SGHRS and CDR2 is YFSETQ in the germline V gene. The CDR3 totals 14 residues. The CDR3 nucleotides read TGCGCCAGTGGGGTCGGGGGCGCGAACACTGAAGCTTTCTTT. Its translation is CASGVGGANTEAFF.

This chain joins TRBV27 and TRBJ2-2, with D possibly TRBD1 on 7 matching bases. Trimming took off 2 bases at V and 2 bases at J, with 15 bases between the two ends. In germline, CDR1 is MNHEY, CDR2 SMNVEV (reference sequence). CDR3 length: 17 residues. The DNA for the CDR3 is TGTGCCAGCAGTTTACACGCTCAGGGGGGAAACACCGGGGAGCTGTTTTTT. Translated: CASSLHAQGGNTGELFF.